These T cell receptor beta chains were read from a single sample in a study of CD8+CD57+ T cells in acquired aplastic anemia. MiXCR, run by TCRdb on the reads, gives a single entry per CDR3 protein. This sample carries some 170,000 distinct CDR3 sequences, around 40% of them seen once, and the ten largest clones take about 1.1%. The source material was sorted CD4+, CD8+, or CD8+CD57+ T cells (not recorded which) from PBMCs. The receptor set was obtained from a human donor in good health. Both conserved end residues are part of each CDR3. A D gene is named only where the DNA matches it firmly. Some rows mark clone size as missing; the rest say once, few, many or name a class of expanded clone.

d_call j_call clone_size v_call cdr3_aa cdr3_nt
TRBD2 TRBJ2-5 many TRBV4-1 CASSQDLRGIQETQYF TGCGCCAGCAGCCAAGATCTGCGGGGGATCCAAGAGACCCAGTACTTC
TRBD1 TRBJ2-3 - TRBV10-2 CASSEIGTGGGDTQYF TGCGCCAGCAGTGAGATAGGGACAGGGGGTGGAGATACGCAGTATTTT
- TRBJ2-5 many TRBV15 CATSRDDFGGRQETQYF TGTGCCACCAGCAGAGATGATTTCGGGGGGCGGCAAGAGACCCAGTACTTC
- TRBJ2-2 - TRBV20-1 CSVREPNTGELFF TGCAGTGTACGGGAACCGAACACCGGGGAGCTGTTTTTT
- TRBJ1-6 few TRBV20-1 CSARRDIHNSPLHF TGCAGTGCTAGACGGGACATCCATAATTCACCCCTCCACTTT
- TRBJ1-6 - TRBV20-1 CSAGRGARDSPLHF TGCAGTGCCGGGCGGGGGGCCCGTGATTCACCCCTCCACTTT
- TRBJ2-6 many TRBV19 CASSDRPGANVLTF TGTGCCAGTAGTGACCGACCTGGGGCCAACGTCCTGACTTTC
- TRBJ2-1 many TRBV7-2 CASSLSGLVYNEQFF TGTGCCAGCAGCTTAAGTGGACTGGTCTACAATGAGCAGTTCTTC
TRBD1 TRBJ2-6 few TRBV9 CASSVGWTGGPSGANVLTF TGTGCCAGCAGCGTAGGGTGGACAGGGGGCCCCTCTGGGGCCAACGTCCTGACTTTC
- TRBJ1-6 - TRBV2 CASSPTGLGSPLHF TGTGCCAGCAGTCCAACAGGGTTGGGTTCACCCCTCCACTTT
- TRBJ1-2 - TRBV7-2 CASSLASGLRMGYTF TGTGCCAGCAGCTTAGCGAGCGGTCTAAGGATGGGCTACACCTTC
- TRBJ2-1 many TRBV20-1 CSARGTEQFF TGCAGTGCACGGGGAACAGAGCAGTTCTTC
- TRBJ1-5 many TRBV7-2 CASSLTGSHSNQPQHF TGTGCCAGCAGCTTAACGGGCAGTCATAGCAATCAGCCCCAGCATTTT
TRBD2 TRBJ2-7 - TRBV11-2 CASSLVAAGGFSYEQYF TGTGCCAGCAGCTTAGTGGCCGCGGGGGGTTTCTCCTACGAGCAGTACTTC
- TRBJ2-5 many TRBV14 CASSQWETQYF TGTGCCAGCAGCCAGTGGGAGACCCAGTACTTC
- TRBJ1-5 many TRBV19 CASYSYGVGQPQHF TGTGCCAGTTATTCGTACGGGGTTGGTCAGCCCCAGCATTTT
- TRBJ1-4 - TRBV15 CATSNRRADGSEKLFF TGTGCCACCAGCAACCGCCGGGCCGACGGGAGTGAAAAACTGTTTTTT